Below, 29 T cell receptor beta chains from the same sample are listed, as sequenced in a study of cytomegalovirus exposure and HLA in healthy donors. Both 60 Vbeta primers and 13 Jbeta primers went into the PCR. Sequencing was performed with immunoSEQ multiplex PCR; in TCRdb, only in-frame clones are kept and a portion is missing. The sample includes approximately 150,000 clones, 80% seen only once; the top ten take approximately 6.7%. Source material: PBMCs. The receptors here all came from a man aged 30 to 39 in good health and CMV-seropositive.

This clone came up once. V usage is TRBV6-5 and J usage is TRBJ2-5, with D possibly matching TRBD2 (7 bases). Germline CDR1 and CDR2: MNHEY and SVGAGI. The CDR3 loop spans 14 amino acids. Trimming stripped 8 bases from V and 5 bases from J, with 18 bases between. The DNA for the CDR3 is TGTGCCAGCGGCCGTAGGGGGGGCGGCGAGACCCAGTACTTC. Protein product: CASGRRGGGETQYF.

The chain couples TRBV21-1 to TRBJ2-7; the table gives TRBD1 as D, unverified against the DNA. TRBV21-1 is termed a pseudogene. The length of the CDR3 is 15 residues. The CDR3 coding sequence is TGTGCCAGCAGCAAAGAAAGGGGGCGCAACTACGAGCAGTACTTC. Translation: CASSKERGRNYEQYF.

The chain combines TRBV4-2 with TRBJ2-7; tentatively, D is TRBD2 (6 bases). Germline lookup yields CDR1 LGHNA and CDR2 YNFKEQ. This CDR3 is built from 16 residues. V lost 1 base, J lost 1 base, and 14 bases lay in between. The chain's CDR3 is CASSQVPAGDSYEQYF. CDR3 DNA sequence: TGTGCCAGCAGCCAAGTCCCAGCGGGTGATTCCTACGAGCAGTACTTC.

This clone has more than one count but fewer than ten. This chain uses TRBV13 with TRBJ2-7; TRBD1 matches 9 bases. This CDR3 region has 16 residues. CDR1 and CDR2 from the germline V gene are PRHDT and FYEKMQ (reference sequence). Unmatched junction bases numbered 11, after V lost 5 bases and J lost 3 bases. CDR3: CASSPPRTGAFYEQYF. For the CDR3, the DNA is TGTGCCAGCAGCCCGCCCCGGACAGGGGCTTTCTACGAGCAGTACTTC.

The rearrangement links TRBV15 to TRBJ1-3; D not certain. V lost 4 bases, J lost 3 bases, and 7 bases lay in between. Looked up from germline, CDR1 is LNHNV and CDR2 is YYDKDF (reference sequence). There are 13 residues in the CDR3. DNA of the CDR3: TGTGCCACCAGCACCCGAGTTGGAAACACCATATATTTT. Its protein product is CATSTRVGNTIYF.

The V call is TRBV5-1, the J call TRBJ1-2; 7 positions match TRBD1. The CDR3 spans 15 residues. V was pared by 2 bases and J by 2 bases, with 6 bases of the junction left unmatched. Germline V lookup: CDR1 SGHRS, CDR2 YFSETQ. The DNA of the CDR3 is TGCGCCAGCAGCTTCTCAACGACAGGGAACTATGGCTACACCTTC. Translation: CASSFSTTGNYGYTF.

This rearrangement joins TRBV19 to TRBJ1-1; the D gene is possibly TRBD1 (5 bases). The V and J ends lost 4 bases and 1 base respectively, with 13 bases between them. This CDR3 region has 15 residues. Germline values: CDR1 LNHDA, CDR2 SQIVND (reference sequence). DNA of the CDR3: TGTGCCAGTAGTACAGGGCTTTGGGAGAACACTGAAGCTTTCTTT. Amino acids: CASSTGLWENTEAFF.

This clone occurred a few times. The J gene is TRBJ1-2, the V gene TRBV12-5; no reliable D call. Trimming stripped 4 bases from V and 0 bases from J, with 12 bases between. Germline-derived CDR1 and CDR2 are LGHNT and FRNRAP. The CDR3 has 15 residues. In DNA, the CDR3 is TGTGCTAGTGGTTCCGCGGGCTCAGCTAACTATGGCTACACCTTC. It yields the protein CASGSAGSANYGYTF. Together with reference TRBV12-5 and TRBJ1-2, the CDR3 gives the full variable domain: DARVTQTPRHKVTEMGQEVTMRCQPILGHNTVFWYRQTMMQGLELLAYFRNRAPLDDSGMPKDRFSAEMPDATLATLKIQPSEPRDSAVYFCASGSAGSANYGYTFGSGTRLTVV.

This sequence joins TRBV6-1 and TRBJ1-5; D perhaps matches TRBD1 (6 bases). V was cut by 0 bases and J by 7 bases, with 13 bases left in between. Germline values: CDR1 MNHNS, CDR2 SASEGT. CDR3 size: 15 residues. CDR3 sequence (DNA): TGTGCCAGCAGTGAAGCGCGGGGGGGCTCCCAGCCCCAGCATTTT. Its translation is CASSEARGGSQPQHF.

The J gene is TRBJ2-3, the V gene TRBV7-8; 16 bases align to TRBD2. The CDR3 covers 19 residues. V lost 2 bases, J lost 4 bases, and 9 bases stayed unmatched. Per germline, CDR1 SGHVS and CDR2 FQNEAQ. The CDR3 sequence: CASSLPGTSGGAGADTQYF. For the CDR3, the DNA is TGTGCCAGCAGCTTACCTGGGACTAGCGGGGGGGCCGGGGCAGATACGCAGTATTTT.

CDR3 nucleotides: TGTGCCAGCAGCGCGGTTGTGGACACCTTTCTCTACGAGCAGTACTTC. Protein sequence: CASSAVVDTFLYEQYF. The chain couples TRBV11-2 to TRBJ2-7; tentative D call: TRBD1 (5 bases). Germline CDR1 SGHAT, CDR2 FQNNGV. This CDR3 contains 16 residues. Trimming pared 5 bases from V and 3 bases from J, leaving 20 bases between.

V usage is TRBV7-7 and J usage is TRBJ1-2; 12 bases line up with TRBD1. Germline values: CDR1 SSHAT, CDR2 FNYEAQ (reference sequence). The CDR3 length is 18 residues. Losses at the gene ends were 3 bases for V and 0 bases for J; bases not matched to a gene: 8. As DNA, the CDR3 is TGTGCCAGCAGCTTCGACCGGGACAGGGGGCCGACTAACTATGGCTACACCTTC. This codes for CASSFDRDRGPTNYGYTF.

This clone was seen once. The chain links TRBV6-5 to TRBJ1-3, with D hard to call. Germline V gives CDR1 MNHEY, CDR2 SVGAGI. V was trimmed by 8 bases and J by 6 bases, leaving 11 bases between them. CDR3 size: 12 residues. CDR3 nucleotide sequence: TGTGCCAGCTGGCAGGCCGTAAACACCATATATTTT. Translation: CASWQAVNTIYF.

The J gene is TRBJ1-6, the V gene TRBV5-4, with a weak D call TRBD1 (6 bases). Germline-derived CDR1 and CDR2 are SGHNT and YYREEE (reference sequence). This CDR3 comprises 16 residues. Trimming cost V 0 bases and J 6 bases, with 13 bases left between them. CDR3 nucleotides: TGTGCCAGCAGCTTGGCCGTCAGGGGTTTTAATTCACCCCTCCACTTT. Encoded protein: CASSLAVRGFNSPLHF. Full variable domain (remainder filled in from reference TRBV5-4 and TRBJ1-6): ETGVTQSPTHLIKTRGQQVTLRCSSQSGHNTVSWYQQALGQGPQFIFQYYREEENGRGNFPPRFSGLQFPNYSSELNVNALELDDSALYLCASSLAVRGFNSPLHFGNGTRLTVT.

This chain joins TRBV5-6 and TRBJ1-1; 7 bases agree with TRBD1. V trimming: 4 bases; J trimming: 3 bases; junction bases outside the gene matches: 6. The CDR3 runs 14 residues. The germline V gene encodes CDR1 SGHDT and CDR2 YYEEEE. CDR3 DNA: TGTGCCAGCAGCCACAGGGGTGGTGACACTGAAGCTTTCTTT. Translated: CASSHRGGDTEAFF.

The DNA for the CDR3 is TGCGCCAGCAGCTTGGGGGGCAGATCGAACACTGAAGCTTTCTTT. Amino acid sequence: CASSLGGRSNTEAFF. The chain recombines TRBV5-1 with TRBJ1-1, with D possibly TRBD1 on 5 matching bases. The V end was cut by 0 bases, the J end by 1 base, with 10 bases between. From germline, CDR1 is SGHRS and CDR2 YFSETQ. This CDR3 has 15 residues.

J is TRBJ1-5 and V is TRBV4-3, with TRBD1 as a possible D gene (6 bases). Germline V lookup: CDR1 LGHNA, CDR2 YSLEER. The CDR3 loop spans 14 amino acids. Trimming left V 4 bases short and J 4 bases short, with 11 bases between. In nucleotides, the CDR3 is TGCGCCAGCAGCCTAGGACAGCGTAATCAGCCCCAGCATTTT. It is translated as CASSLGQRNQPQHF.

CDR3 in amino acids: CASSSKQGPSYEQYF. As DNA, the CDR3 is TGTGCCAGCAGTTCTAAACAGGGTCCCTCTTACGAGCAGTACTTC. V and J are TRBV27 and TRBJ2-7; maybe TRBD1 (6 bases). Trimming shortened V by 4 bases and J by 4 bases, and 17 bases separated the two germline ends. The V gene's germline CDR1 is MNHEY and CDR2 SMNVEV (reference sequence). The CDR3 runs to 15 residues.

The J gene is TRBJ1-2, the V gene TRBV20-1; 7 bases fit TRBD1. Losses at the gene ends were 6 bases for V and 12 bases for J; bases not matched to a gene: 10. This CDR3 is 11 amino acids long. The germline CDR1 and CDR2 sequences are DFQATT and SNEGSKA (reference sequence). Here the CDR3 DNA reads TGCAGTGCCTACGAACAGGGGATGGACACCTTC. Translation: CSAYEQGMDTF.

The rearrangement links TRBV4-1 to TRBJ2-5; TRBD2 agrees at 14 bases. V gave up 3 bases and J gave up 11 bases; unmatched junction bases: 8. The CDR3 sequence is 15 residues long. CDR1 is MGHRA, CDR2 YSYEKL, per germline. The CDR3 sequence: CASSQGTSGSWEQYF. The CDR3, as DNA: TGCGCCAGCAGCCAGGGGACTAGCGGGAGTTGGGAGCAGTACTTC.

This clone was seen more than once but under ten times. This rearrangement joins TRBV7-9 to TRBJ1-1; the match to TRBD1 covers 8 bases. Germline V gene data show CDR1 as SEHNR and CDR2 as FQNEAQ (reference sequence). V was pared by 5 bases and J by 0 bases, with 8 bases of the junction left unmatched. CDR3 length equals 16 residues. CDR3 amino acids: CASSLDRAPMNTEAFF. The CDR3 DNA follows: TGTGCCAGCAGCCTGGACAGGGCGCCTATGAACACTGAAGCTTTCTTT.

This clone has just one count. The rearrangement joins TRBV7-8 to TRBJ1-3; D perhaps matches TRBD1 (5 bases). Between the trimmed V and J ends, which lost 5 bases and 8 bases, there was a span of 13 bases. Per germline, CDR1 SGHVS and CDR2 FQNEAQ. The CDR3 runs 13 residues. The CDR3 protein is CASSTPGGDTIYF. DNA for the CDR3: TGTGCCAGCAGCACCCCGGGGGGGGACACCATATATTTT.

The rearrangement joins TRBV21-1 to TRBJ2-2; the table assigns TRBD2, which was not confirmed against the DNA. TRBV21-1 is classified as a pseudogene. CDR3 length equals 18 residues. The CDR3 DNA sequence: TGTGCCAGCAGCAAAGGAGAGAGCGACCCGGGGGTCGGCGGGGAGCTGTTTTTT. This sequence encodes CASSKGESDPGVGGELFF.

In its sample, this clone was seen once. The V gene is TRBV4-2, the J gene TRBJ2-1; 15 nucleotides match TRBD2. J was trimmed by 8 bases and V by 1 base; bases with no gene match: 3. The CDR3 contains 16 residues. Per germline, CDR1 LGHNA and CDR2 YNFKEQ. The CDR3 DNA is TGTGCCAGCAGCCAAGGGACTAGCGGGGGGGCCTATGAGCAGTTCTTC. As protein: CASSQGTSGGAYEQFF.

This clone was seen once. The rearrangement links TRBV30 to TRBJ2-7, with 8 bases lining up with TRBD2. Germline loops: CDR1 GTSNPN, CDR2 SVGIG (reference sequence). The CDR3 contains 14 residues. After removal of 2 bases from V and 4 bases from J, the junction contained 7 bases not matched to a gene. The CDR3 spells CAWSWGGRPYEQYF. Here the CDR3 DNA reads TGTGCCTGGAGTTGGGGCGGGAGGCCATACGAGCAGTACTTC.

The chain joins TRBV4-1 to TRBJ2-3; 13 bases match TRBD2. Germline CDR1 MGHRA, CDR2 YSYEKL. The CDR3 runs to 16 residues. The V gene end was trimmed by 2 bases and the J gene end by 3 bases; junction bases not matched to a gene: 2. CDR3 sequence (DNA): TGCGCCAGCAGCCAAAAGACTAGCGGGAGGACAGATACGCAGTATTTT. It is translated as CASSQKTSGRTDTQYF.

The rearrangement joins TRBV10-1 to TRBJ1-1; no clear D gene. Germline V lookup: CDR1 WNHNN, CDR2 SYGVQD (reference sequence). This CDR3 has 13 amino acids. Trimming took off 4 bases at V and 0 bases at J, with 6 bases between the two ends. The CDR3 reads CASSANLNTEAFF. CDR3 DNA: TGCGCCAGCAGTGCTAACCTGAACACTGAAGCTTTCTTT.

The chain links TRBV4-3 to TRBJ1-1; D remains unclear. The length of the CDR3 is 14 residues. In germline, CDR1 is LGHNA, CDR2 YSLEER. V dropped 4 bases and J dropped 2 bases, with 11 bases sitting between them. The CDR3 DNA reads TGCGCCAGCAGCCCCACCGAGGTCAACACTGAAGCTTTCTTT. It is translated as CASSPTEVNTEAFF.

This clone was observed a single time. The genes are TRBV6-5 and TRBJ1-1; 7 bases fit TRBD1. The CDR3 has 15 amino acids. Germline V lookup: CDR1 MNHEY, CDR2 SVGAGI. V shed 2 bases, J shed 2 bases, and the junction held 5 bases outside the gene matches. CDR3 coding DNA: TGTGCCAGCAGTTACGGGGACAGACCCAACACTGAAGCTTTCTTT. Protein product: CASSYGDRPNTEAFF.